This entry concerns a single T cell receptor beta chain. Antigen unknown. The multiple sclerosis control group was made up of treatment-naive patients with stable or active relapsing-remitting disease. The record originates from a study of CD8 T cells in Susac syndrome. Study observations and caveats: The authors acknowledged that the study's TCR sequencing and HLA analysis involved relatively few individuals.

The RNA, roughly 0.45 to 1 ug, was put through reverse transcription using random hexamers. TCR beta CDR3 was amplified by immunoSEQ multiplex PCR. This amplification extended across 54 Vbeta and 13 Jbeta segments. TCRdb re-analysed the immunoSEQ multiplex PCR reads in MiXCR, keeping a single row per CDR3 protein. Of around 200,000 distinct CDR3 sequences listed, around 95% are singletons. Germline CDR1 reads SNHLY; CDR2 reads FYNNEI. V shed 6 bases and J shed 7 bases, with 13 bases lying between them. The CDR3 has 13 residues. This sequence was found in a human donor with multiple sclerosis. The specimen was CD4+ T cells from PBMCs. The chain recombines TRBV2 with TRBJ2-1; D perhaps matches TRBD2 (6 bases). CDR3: CASRGWRGNEQFF. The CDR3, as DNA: TGTGCCAGCAGGGGTTGGCGGGGTAATGAGCAGTTCTTC.